The sequence of this T cell receptor (beta chain) was determined in a study of Graves' ophthalmopathy and Graves' hyperthyroidism. Trimming left V 3 bases short and J 7 bases short, with 16 bases between. CDR3 length equals 15 residues. RNA served as the template for amplifying TCR beta CDR3 regions. Second-round multiplex PCR came after a first-round RT-PCR that employed HTBI primers. TCRdb redid the calling of the multiplex PCR reads with MiXCR, one entry per CDR3 protein. This table holds around 170,000 distinct CDR3 sequences, around two fifths found once. This clonotype was observed at least ten times.

The TCR sequence derives from a woman aged 35 to 49 with Graves' ophthalmopathy. The sequenced sample was peripheral blood. This chain uses TRBV12-3 or TRBV12-4 with TRBJ1-5; D call uncertain. As DNA, the CDR3 is TGTGCCAGCAGTTTTAGTTTGGGTGGTGGGCAGCCCCAGCATTTT. It is translated as CASSFSLGGGQPQHF.